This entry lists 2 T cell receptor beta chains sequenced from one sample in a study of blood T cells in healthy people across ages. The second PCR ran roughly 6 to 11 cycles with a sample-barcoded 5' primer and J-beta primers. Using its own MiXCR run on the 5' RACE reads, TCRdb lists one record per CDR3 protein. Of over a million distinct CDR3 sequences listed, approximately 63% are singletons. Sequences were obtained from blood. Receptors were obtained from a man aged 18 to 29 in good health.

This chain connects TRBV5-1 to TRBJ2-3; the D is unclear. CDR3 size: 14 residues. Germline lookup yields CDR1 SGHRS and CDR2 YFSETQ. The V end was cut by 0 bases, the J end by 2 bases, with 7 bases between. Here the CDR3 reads CASSLGRFTDTQYF. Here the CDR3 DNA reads TGCGCCAGCAGCTTGGGGCGGTTCACAGATACGCAGTATTTT.

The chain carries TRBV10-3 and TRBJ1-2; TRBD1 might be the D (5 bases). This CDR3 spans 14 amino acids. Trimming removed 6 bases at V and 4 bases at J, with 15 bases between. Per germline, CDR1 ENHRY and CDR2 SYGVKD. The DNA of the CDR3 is TGTGCCATCAGGACGGAGGGGTGGGGCTATGGCTACACCTTC. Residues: CAIRTEGWGYGYTF.